The T cell receptor (beta chain) under discussion was sequenced for a study of blood T cell repertoires in COVID-19. Overall study: Specimens from acute and convalescent COVID-19 originated in the United States, Italy and Spain. PBMCs, B-cell-depleted T cells, or T cells provided the cDNA or gDNA that made up the material.

Trimming cost V 1 base and J 1 base; bases outside gene matches: 6. The CDR3 has 16 amino acids. Germline lookup yields CDR1 SGHAT and CDR2 FQNNGV. In the authors' workflow: For nucleated cells, counts were estimated from reference gene primer amplification. Sequencing was performed with immunoSEQ multiplex PCR; in TCRdb, only in-frame clones are kept and a portion is missing. V and J calls and clone size are as listed in that table; D and trimming were resolved from the DNA. This sample has tens of thousands of clones, with 75% to 90% found just once. Sequencing was done on a sample of peripheral blood. This sequence originates from a man aged 50-59 years with active or convalescent COVID-19. The V and J genes are TRBV11-2 and TRBJ2-5, with TRBD1 identical over 7 bases. CDR3 nucleotide sequence: TGTGCCAGCAGCTTAGGCCTCGGGACAGCCCAAGAGACCCAGTACTTC. Amino acids: CASSLGLGTAQETQYF.